This T cell receptor beta chain was retrieved from a study of shared clonotypes between healthy human individuals. Several immunoSEQ 96-well plates shared each subset's DNA, each plate a replicate. The table came from immunoSEQ multiplex PCR; TCRdb's copy has only in-frame clones and leaves some out. The data show just over 2,000,000 clones, with roughly 94% seen just once and 0.13% held by the top ten. Study-level points and caveats: Around 5% was the fraction of naive CD4 clonotypes found shared across a few donors.

Concerning this clone: Its antigen remains unidentified. At the DNA level, this CDR3 is encoded by other sequences in the same sample as well.

V lost 4 bases to trimming and J lost 1 base; unmatched junction nucleotides: 1. Germline CDR1 is SGHRS and CDR2 is YFSETQ. The CDR3 is made up of 13 amino acids. This clonotype was obtained from a man between 18 and 29 years old in good health. The chain links TRBV5-1 to TRBJ2-5; 7 nucleotides match TRBD1. The sample comprised naive CD4+ T cells sorted from blood. Stated subset: CD45RA+ positively selected. In nucleotides, the CDR3 is TGCGCCAGCAGCCGACAGGGCCAAGAGACCCAGTACTTC. Its protein is CASSRQGQETQYF.